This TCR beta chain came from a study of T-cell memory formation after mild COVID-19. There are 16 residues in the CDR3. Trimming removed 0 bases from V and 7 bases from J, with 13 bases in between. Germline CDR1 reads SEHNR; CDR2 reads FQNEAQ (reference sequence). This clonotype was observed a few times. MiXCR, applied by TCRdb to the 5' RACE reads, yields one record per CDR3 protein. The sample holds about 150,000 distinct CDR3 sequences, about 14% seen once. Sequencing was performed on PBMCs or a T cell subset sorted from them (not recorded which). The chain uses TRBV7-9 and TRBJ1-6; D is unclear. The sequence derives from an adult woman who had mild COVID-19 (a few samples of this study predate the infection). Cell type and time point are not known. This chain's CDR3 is CASSLAVLMGNSPLHF. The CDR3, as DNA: TGTGCCAGCAGCTTAGCAGTCCTCATGGGGAATTCACCCCTCCACTTT.